Ten or more counts support the clone carrying this TCR beta chain. Antigen: not known. Across 18 months, stable Graves' hyperthyroidism was marked by no progression to ophthalmopathy. The record originates from a study of T cells in Graves' hyperthyroidism and ophthalmopathy. Study context: Upon initial diagnosis and before any treatment, peripheral blood was collected.

General study findings and limits: Ophthalmopathy stood apart from stable hyperthyroidism in a 13 V-J model. Ophthalmopathy, as predicted by the model, came a median 6.5 months after the prediction.

What was amplified from RNA transcripts were TCR beta CDR3 regions. Primed by the HTBI set, a first-round RT-PCR was run on the TCR CDR3. TCRdb re-called the multiplex PCR reads with MiXCR, one entry per CDR3 protein. Counted here are about 420,000 distinct CDR3 sequences, 15% to 19% occurring once; the ten biggest clones make up roughly an eighth. The CDR3 extends over 13 amino acids. The V end lost 3 bases, the J end lost 7 bases, and 10 bases lay between the germline ends. This receptor was obtained from a woman between 18 and 29 years old with Graves' hyperthyroidism. The rearrangement joins TRBV12-3 or TRBV12-4 to TRBJ1-5; no clear D gene. Sequenced material: blood. The CDR3 reads CASSFVGGQPQHF. The DNA for the CDR3 is TGTGCCAGCAGTTTTGTGGGAGGACAGCCCCAGCATTTT.